The 6 T cell receptor beta chains listed next were all sequenced from one sample in a study of cytomegalovirus exposure and HLA in healthy donors. Using immunoSEQ multiplex PCR, the repertoire was profiled, and TCRdb retains in-frame clones only, with some absent. The sample holds some 170,000 clones, 85% to 90% seen once. Source material: PBMCs. Receptors originate from a woman aged 25 to 39 in good health and CMV-seronegative.

The chain uses TRBV6-5 and TRBJ1-2; 10 nucleotides line up with TRBD1. The CDR3 length is 14 residues. Germline CDR1 MNHEY, CDR2 SVGAGI. The V and J ends lost 5 bases and 4 bases, in that order; junction bases with no gene match: 4. The CDR3 sequence: CASSRTGGLYGYTF. The CDR3 DNA follows: TGTGCCAGCAGTCGGACAGGGGGTCTCTATGGCTACACCTTC.

This chain connects TRBV30 to TRBJ2-3; tentatively, D is TRBD2 (5 bases). Between the trimmed V and J ends, which lost 0 bases and 6 bases, there was a span of 13 bases. This CDR3 is built from 14 residues. Per germline, CDR1 GTSNPN and CDR2 SVGIG (reference sequence). CDR3 residues: CAWSVSGKLDTQYF. Here the CDR3 DNA reads TGTGCCTGGAGTGTTTCGGGGAAATTGGATACGCAGTATTTT.

A word on this clone: Germline is not matched at one junction end, which may reflect a read error. The rearrangement links TRBV27 to TRBJ2-5; weak D call: TRBD2 (5 bases). The CDR3 sequence is 13 residues long. Germline lookup yields CDR1 MNHEY and CDR2 SMNVEV (reference sequence). The chain's CDR3 is CASSMREQTKVHF. CDR3 bases: TGTGCCAGCAGCATGAGGGAGCAGACGAAGGTACACTTC.

The V call is TRBV13, the J call TRBJ1-5, with a possible D match to TRBD1 (5 bases). Germline CDR1 reads PRHDT; CDR2 reads FYEKMQ (reference sequence). CDR3 size: 12 residues. V dropped 5 bases and J dropped 5 bases, with 7 bases sitting between them. The CDR3 bases are TGTGCCAGCAGCGTCAGGGATCAGCCCCAGCATTTT. Protein sequence: CASSVRDQPQHF.

The gene calls are TRBV10-1 and TRBJ2-3; 11 bases are a match to TRBD2. Per germline, CDR1 WNHNN and CDR2 SYGVQD (reference sequence). Trimming took 5 bases from V and 2 from J; bases not matched to a gene: 3. The CDR3 sequence is 15 residues long. The CDR3 nucleotides read TGCGCCAGCAGTCCACTAGCGGGGGTCACAGATACGCAGTATTTT. It specifies CASSPLAGVTDTQYF.

The rearrangement joins TRBV7-2 to TRBJ1-1, with D possibly TRBD1 on 6 matching bases. The CDR3 sequence is 15 residues long. Germline V gives CDR1 SGHTA, CDR2 FQGNSA. Trimming cost V 8 bases and J 1 base, with 17 bases left between them. The CDR3 is CASFPVARGNTEAFF. CDR3 sequence (DNA): TGTGCCAGCTTCCCCGTCGCCAGGGGGAACACTGAAGCTTTCTTT. The full variable domain, its missing parts supplied by reference TRBV7-2 and TRBJ1-1, is GAGVSQSPSNKVTEKGKDVELRCDPISGHTALYWYRQSLGQGLEFLIYFQGNSAPDKSGLPSDRFSAERTGGSVSTLTIQRTQQEDSAVYLCASFPVARGNTEAFFGQGTRLTVV.